This passage covers 21 T cell receptor beta chains from one sample sequenced in a study of blood T cell repertoires in COVID-19. Assay: immunoSEQ multiplex PCR; the TCRdb copy retains only in-frame clones and omits some. The top ten clones hold 15% to 20% of a sample with more than 45,000 clones, roughly 90% of them seen once. The sample comprised peripheral blood. These receptors were obtained from a human donor with active COVID-19. The donor label of this sample is uncertain.

This clone has a handful of counts. This chain connects TRBV6-6 to TRBJ1-5, with D possibly being TRBD1 (6 bases). Trimming cost V 7 bases and J 3 bases, with 13 bases left between them. The CDR3 loop spans 14 amino acids. Germline CDR1 and CDR2: MNHNY and SVGAGI (reference sequence). The CDR3 here is CASNVQGDNQPQHF. CDR3 in DNA: TGTGCCAGCAACGTACAGGGCGACAATCAGCCCCAGCATTTT.

The rearrangement uses TRBV10-3 and TRBJ1-2; TRBD1 matches 8 bases. The junction had 8 bases not matched to a gene; V was cut back by 0 bases and J by 8 bases. From germline, CDR1 is ENHRY and CDR2 SYGVKD. The CDR3 runs to 15 residues. CDR3 in DNA: TGTGCCATCAGTGAGTCATTGGCACAGGGGGAAGGCTACACCTTC. Translated, it gives CAISESLAQGEGYTF.

This clone was counted only a few times. The chain carries TRBV11-2 and TRBJ2-2; 8 bases match TRBD1. The CDR3 runs 15 residues. Germline assignment: CDR1 SGHAT and CDR2 FQNNGV. V lost 8 bases, J lost 6 bases, and 11 bases stayed unmatched. This CDR3 reads CASGRPQGASGELFF. In DNA, the CDR3 is TGTGCCAGCGGAAGGCCTCAGGGGGCGTCCGGGGAGCTGTTTTTT.

The DNA of the CDR3 is TGTGCCATCAGTGATCAGGGGGTGGAAGGCTACGAGCAGTACTTC. Its protein is CAISDQGVEGYEQYF. The rearrangement joins TRBV10-3 to TRBJ2-7, with 7 bases fitting TRBD1. This CDR3 is built from 15 residues. Germline V gives CDR1 ENHRY, CDR2 SYGVKD. J lost 3 bases, V lost 3 bases, and 8 bases had no gene match.

This clone was seen a few times. The rearrangement joins TRBV10-3 to TRBJ2-7, with 10 bases that match TRBD1. Unmatched junction bases numbered 2, after V lost 3 bases and J lost 0 bases. The CDR3 has 15 amino acids. From germline, CDR1 is ENHRY and CDR2 SYGVKD. The CDR3 is CAISDGTGDSYEQYF. CDR3 DNA sequence: TGTGCCATCAGTGATGGGACAGGGGACTCCTACGAGCAGTACTTC.

CDR3 protein: CASSLAGQGSGELFF. In DNA, the CDR3 is TGTGCCAGCAGCTTAGCGGGACAGGGATCCGGGGAGCTGTTTTTT. The rearrangement joins TRBV7-3 to TRBJ2-2, with 9 positions matching TRBD1. This CDR3 is 15 amino acids long. The V and J ends lost 2 bases and 6 bases, in that order; junction bases with no gene match: 4. Germline V lookup: CDR1 SGHTA, CDR2 FQGTGA.

This chain links TRBV9 with TRBJ2-1, with TRBD2 as a possible D gene (6 bases). CDR1 SGDLS and CDR2 YYNGEE come from the germline V gene. This CDR3 has 14 residues. Trimming shortened V by 4 bases and J by 9 bases, and 17 bases separated the two germline ends. This CDR3 is CASSPLGRGAEQFF. The CDR3 DNA reads as TGTGCCAGCAGCCCATTGGGCCGCGGGGCTGAGCAGTTCTTC.

V is TRBV5-1 and J is TRBJ2-7; 7 bases align to TRBD1. Trimming removed 4 bases from V and 5 bases from J; junction bases left unmatched: 9. The CDR3 loop spans 14 amino acids. Germline V gene sequence: CDR1 SGHRS, CDR2 YFSETQ. The CDR3 spells CASSVRGNRNEQYF. DNA for the CDR3: TGCGCCAGCAGCGTCAGGGGGAACAGGAACGAGCAGTACTTC.

The chain is built from TRBV13 and TRBJ1-1, with 7 bases lining up with TRBD1. V shed 2 bases and J 3 bases; nucleotides not matched to a gene: 15. This CDR3 region has 18 residues. CDR1 and CDR2 from the germline V gene are PRHDT and FYEKMQ (reference sequence). The CDR3 region is CASSLKTGRWELDTEAFF. As DNA, the CDR3 is TGTGCCAGCAGCTTAAAGACAGGGAGGTGGGAATTAGACACTGAAGCTTTCTTT.

The chain has TRBV14 and TRBJ2-1; D is unclear. Trimming pared 1 base from V and 0 bases from J, leaving 25 bases between. Germline V CDR1 and CDR2: SGHDN, FVKESK. The CDR3 runs 21 residues. Written as DNA, the CDR3 is TGTGCCAGCAGCCAAGTTCATTTAGACAAGACCAAATCCCGCTCCTACAATGAGCAGTTCTTC. It is translated as CASSQVHLDKTKSRSYNEQFF.

This rearrangement joins TRBV7-6 to TRBJ2-3; 8 bases fit TRBD2. Germline lookup yields CDR1 SGHVS and CDR2 FNYEAQ. Unmatched junction bases numbered 10, after V lost 5 bases and J lost 6 bases. The CDR3 has 15 residues. CDR3 nucleotide sequence: TGTGCCAGCAGCATACTAGCGGAGGGGGGGGATACGCAGTATTTT. Residues: CASSILAEGGDTQYF.

This chain uses TRBV6-6 with TRBJ1-1; TRBD1 is a possible D gene (6 bases). V was shortened by 1 base and J by 2 bases, with 14 bases between the two germline ends. The CDR3 loop spans 16 amino acids. Germline loops: CDR1 MNHNY, CDR2 SVGAGI (reference sequence). CDR3 region: CASSYYRASVNTEAFF. CDR3 DNA sequence: TGTGCCAGCAGTTACTACAGGGCTTCCGTAAACACTGAAGCTTTCTTT.

V usage is TRBV6-2 or TRBV6-3 and J usage is TRBJ2-1; tentatively, D is TRBD2 (6 bases). V was clipped by 2 bases and J by 4 bases, with 12 bases between them. CDR1 is MNHEY and CDR2 is SVGEGT in the germline V gene. The CDR3 loop spans 15 amino acids. The CDR3 spells CASSYGGSMYNEQFF. The CDR3, as DNA: TGTGCCAGCAGTTACGGGGGGTCCATGTACAATGAGCAGTTCTTC.

J is TRBJ1-3 and V is TRBV6-5, with no clear D. The CDR3 totals 13 residues. V lost 6 bases and J 0 bases, leaving 6 bases between the germline ends. Germline lookup yields CDR1 MNHEY and CDR2 SVGAGI. Here the CDR3 reads CASSASSGNTIYF. The DNA for the CDR3 is TGTGCCAGCAGCGCGTCCTCTGGAAACACCATATATTTT.

DNA of the CDR3: TGTGCCAGCAGTCCTCGGACAGGTCCGACCTACGAGCAGTACTTC. Translating it yields CASSPRTGPTYEQYF. The chain couples TRBV27 to TRBJ2-7; 7 positions match TRBD1. Germline values: CDR1 MNHEY, CDR2 SMNVEV (reference sequence). V shed 5 bases, J shed 2 bases, and the junction held 9 bases outside the gene matches. The CDR3 runs 15 residues.

This sequence joins TRBV12-5 and TRBJ1-2; D is possibly TRBD1 (6 bases). This CDR3 has 14 residues. The germline V gene encodes CDR1 LGHNT and CDR2 FRNRAP. Deletions cut 3 bases from V and 6 bases from J, with 14 bases between. CDR3 sequence (DNA): TGTGCTAGTGGTTTCGGTTCGGGACATGATGGCTACACCTTC. Encoded protein: CASGFGSGHDGYTF.

The rearrangement links TRBV7-8 to TRBJ1-1, with D unresolved. Trimming cost V 1 base and J 0 bases, with 12 bases left between them. Germline-derived CDR1 and CDR2 are SGHVS and FQNEAQ. CDR3 length equals 16 residues. DNA of the CDR3: TGTGCCAGCAGCTTAGGTTCGGGGATCATGAACACTGAAGCTTTCTTT. This codes for CASSLGSGIMNTEAFF.

The chain carries TRBV6-2 or TRBV6-3 and TRBJ2-5; maybe TRBD2 (7 bases). CDR3 size: 15 residues. V was cut by 4 bases and J by 1 base, with 13 bases left in between. Germline CDR1 MNHEY, CDR2 SVGEGT. CDR3 in DNA: TGTGCCAGCAGTTTCGCGGGGGCCCTCCAAGAGACCCAGTACTTC. Encoded protein: CASSFAGALQETQYF.

This clone was picked up many times. V gene TRBV6-1 combines with J gene TRBJ2-7; D not resolved. V shed 3 bases and J shed 0 bases, with 12 bases lying between them. CDR3 size: 15 residues. Germline V gene sequence: CDR1 MNHNS, CDR2 SASEGT. The DNA for the CDR3 is TGTGCCAGCAGTGAGGGCCCCAACCCCTCCTACGAGCAGTACTTC. This encodes CASSEGPNPSYEQYF.

The CDR3 DNA sequence: TGTGCCAGCAGCCCACGAGCCACAGATACGCAGTATTTT. This codes for CASSPRATDTQYF. The genes are TRBV7-2 and TRBJ2-3; unclear D gene. V was cut by 5 bases and J by 2 bases, with 8 bases left in between. From germline, CDR1 is SGHTA and CDR2 FQGNSA. The CDR3 runs 13 residues.

The CDR3 is CASSLRDSGNTIYF. CDR3 bases: TGTGCCAGCAGCCTCCGGGACTCGGGAAACACCATATATTTT. V usage is TRBV6-5 and J usage is TRBJ1-3, with D maybe TRBD1 (5 bases). Germline V gene sequence: CDR1 MNHEY, CDR2 SVGAGI. The CDR3 is 14 residues long. The V end lost 6 bases, the J end lost 4 bases, and 13 bases lay between the germline ends.